This T cell receptor (beta chain) came from a study of OX40 agonist ivuxolimab in advanced cancers. Across the study: Patients were treated with ivuxolimab, an agonistic anti-OX40 (CD134) antibody. Six ivuxolimab dose levels, 0.01 to 10 mg/kg, were given intravenously every 2 weeks.

As concerns this clone: Its target is unknown.

Method: immunoSEQ multiplex PCR; TCRdb's copy keeps in-frame clones and lacks some. The profile shows roughly 70,000 clones, approximately 90% of them singletons. General study findings and limits: Clonal expansion from baseline to week 6 occurred in both CD4+ and CD8+ T cells.

V was trimmed by 5 bases and J by 7 bases, leaving 21 bases between them. Germline CDR1 reads MDHEN; CDR2 reads SYDVKM. The CDR3 consists of 16 residues. The V gene is TRBV28, the J gene TRBJ1-5; possible D gene TRBD1, 5 bases. This specimen was CD4+ or CD8+ T cells sorted from blood, taken in a trial of the OX40 agonist ivuxolimab. The sequence came from an adult with an advanced solid tumor such as melanoma, head and neck, liver or kidney cancer. In DNA form, the CDR3 reads TGTGCCAGCAGTACTTCCGGGACTCCAAATGCCCAGCCCCAGCATTTT. Its translation: CASSTSGTPNAQPQHF.